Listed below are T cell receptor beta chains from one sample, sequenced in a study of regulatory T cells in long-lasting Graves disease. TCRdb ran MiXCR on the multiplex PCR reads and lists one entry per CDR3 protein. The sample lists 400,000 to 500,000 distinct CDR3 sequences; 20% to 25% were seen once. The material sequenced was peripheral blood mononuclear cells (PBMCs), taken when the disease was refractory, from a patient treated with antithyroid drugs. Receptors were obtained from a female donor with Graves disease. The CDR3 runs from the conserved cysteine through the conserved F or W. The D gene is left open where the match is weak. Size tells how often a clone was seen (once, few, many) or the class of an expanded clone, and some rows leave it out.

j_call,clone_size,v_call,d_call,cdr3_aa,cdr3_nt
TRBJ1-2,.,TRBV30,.,CAWNTGPYGYTF,TGTGCCTGGAACACAGGGCCCTATGGCTACACCTTC
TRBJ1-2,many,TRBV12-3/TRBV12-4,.,CASSLGQQGTRGYTF,TGTGCCAGCAGTTTAGGTCAACAGGGCACCAGGGGCTACACCTTC
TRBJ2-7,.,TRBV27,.,CASSLSGFGGHYEQYF,TGTGCCAGCAGTTTATCCGGGTTTGGGGGCCACTACGAGCAGTACTTC
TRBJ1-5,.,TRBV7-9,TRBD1,CASSLQGQGNQPQHF,TGTGCCAGCAGCTTACAGGGACAGGGGAATCAGCCCCAGCATTTT
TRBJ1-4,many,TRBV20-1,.,CSVRFRRGAQDEKLFF,TGCAGTGTTCGGTTCCGCCGGGGGGCGCAGGATGAAAAACTGTTTTTT
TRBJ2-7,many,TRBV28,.,CASSFTLPAYEQYF,TGTGCCAGCAGTTTCACCCTCCCCGCCTACGAGCAGTACTTC
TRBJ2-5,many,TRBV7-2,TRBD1,CASSRSGGVGETQYF,TGTGCCAGCAGCAGATCAGGGGGCGTAGGCGAGACCCAGTACTTC
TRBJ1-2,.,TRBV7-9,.,CASTSPRTAIYGYTF,TGTGCCAGCACCTCCCCCCGGACGGCCATCTATGGCTACACCTTC
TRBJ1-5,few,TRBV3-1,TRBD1,CASSPSGGTPQHF,TGTGCCAGCAGCCCCTCAGGGGGCACACCCCAGCATTTT
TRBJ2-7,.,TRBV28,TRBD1,CASRDPGQGGEQYF,TGTGCCAGCAGGGACCCGGGACAGGGGGGCGAGCAGTACTTC
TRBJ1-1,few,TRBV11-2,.,CASSLGPFLTEAFF,TGTGCCAGCAGCTTGGGTCCCTTCCTCACTGAAGCTTTCTTT
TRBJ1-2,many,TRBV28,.,CASSLHSNYGYTF,TGTGCCAGCAGTTTGCACAGTAACTATGGCTACACCTTC
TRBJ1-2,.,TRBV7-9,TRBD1,CASSYSTGFSRGYTF,TGTGCCAGCAGCTATTCGACAGGGTTTTCTCGAGGCTACACCTTC
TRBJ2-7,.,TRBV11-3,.,CASSPAGGRNEQYF,TGTGCCAGCAGCCCCGCCGGCGGGCGTAACGAGCAGTACTTC
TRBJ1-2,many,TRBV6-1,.,CASGGLQANYGYTF,TGTGCCAGCGGGGGACTTCAGGCTAACTATGGCTACACCTTC